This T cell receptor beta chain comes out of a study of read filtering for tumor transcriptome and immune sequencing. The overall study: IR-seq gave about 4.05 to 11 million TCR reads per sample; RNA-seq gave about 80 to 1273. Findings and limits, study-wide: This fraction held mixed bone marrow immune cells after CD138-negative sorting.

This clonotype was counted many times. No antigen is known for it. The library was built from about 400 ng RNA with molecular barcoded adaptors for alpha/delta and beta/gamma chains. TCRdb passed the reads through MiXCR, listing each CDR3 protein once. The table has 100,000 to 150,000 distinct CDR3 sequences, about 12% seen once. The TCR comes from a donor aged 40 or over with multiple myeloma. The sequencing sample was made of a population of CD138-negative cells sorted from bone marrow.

CDR3 sequence (DNA): TGCGCCAGCAGCCAAGAATATCGGGGGGTGGGCAATGAGCAGTTCTTC. It translates to CASSQEYRGVGNEQFF. The V and J genes are TRBV4-3 and TRBJ2-1; 7 bases align to TRBD2. Losses at the gene ends were 0 bases for V and 6 bases for J; bases not matched to a gene: 8. This CDR3 region has 16 residues. The germline V gene has CDR1 LGHNA and CDR2 YSLEER.